This TCR beta chain originates from a study of metastatic and nonmetastatic thyroid tumors. Not a single patient had been given any form of treatment at any point before undergoing thyroid surgery. MiXCR re-clonotyped the PCR reads for TCRdb. The sample lists tens of thousands of clones; over 15% were seen once. Material for sequencing was blood. The receptor was derived from a female donor with papillary thyroid cancer or a benign thyroid nodule (not recorded which). Some clones in this sample may be carry-over from other donors' samples.

The CDR3 sequence: CASSLVSSGSREQYF. CDR3 nucleotides: TGTGCCAGCAGTTTAGTTTCTAGCGGGAGTAGGGAGCAGTACTTC. The V gene is TRBV28, the J gene TRBJ2-7; TRBD2 agrees at 10 bases. With V trimmed by 2 bases and J by 7 bases, 8 bases remained unmatched. This CDR3 contains 15 residues. CDR1 is MDHEN, CDR2 SYDVKM, per germline.